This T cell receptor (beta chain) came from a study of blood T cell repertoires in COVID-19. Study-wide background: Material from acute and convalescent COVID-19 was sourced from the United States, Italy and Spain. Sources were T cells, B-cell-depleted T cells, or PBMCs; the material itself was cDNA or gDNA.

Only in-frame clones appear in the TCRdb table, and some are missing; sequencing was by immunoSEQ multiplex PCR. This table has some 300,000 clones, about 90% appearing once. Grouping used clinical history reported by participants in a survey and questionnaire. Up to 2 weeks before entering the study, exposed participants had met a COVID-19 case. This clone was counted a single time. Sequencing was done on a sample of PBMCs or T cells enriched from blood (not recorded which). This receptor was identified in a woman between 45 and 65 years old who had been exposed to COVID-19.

The CDR3 bases are TGTGCCAGCAGCTTAGTCCTGGCAGGGTCGTATAACAATGAGCAGTTCTTC. Translated, it gives CASSLVLAGSYNNEQFF. This rearrangement joins TRBV7-8 to TRBJ2-1, with a tentative D call TRBD1 (5 bases). The CDR3 runs 17 residues. V was pared by 1 base and J by 5 bases, with 18 bases between. CDR1 and CDR2 (germline): SGHVS, FQNEAQ.